This T cell receptor beta chain emerged from a study of blood T cell repertoires in COVID-19. Germline-derived CDR1 and CDR2 are LNHDA and SQIVND (reference sequence). V was cut by 1 base and J by 5 bases, with 15 bases left in between. The CDR3 covers 16 residues. Assay used: immunoSEQ multiplex PCR; TCRdb lists only in-frame clones, some missing. In the table there are some 330,000 clones, 80% to 90% of which are singletons. Those enrolled, adults aged roughly 18 to 100 years, came from under 25 US areas. Two negative PCRs, clearance, or symptom resolution had been documented for recovered Cohort 3 donors. This clone appeared a few times.

This receptor was identified in a man aged 30-40 years who had recovered from COVID-19. Sequencing was performed on PBMCs or T cells enriched from blood (not recorded which). This sequence joins TRBV19 and TRBJ1-5, with D unclear. CDR3 sequence reads: CASSIGVFRVDQPQHF. DNA of the CDR3: TGTGCCAGTAGTATAGGAGTGTTCCGGGTCGATCAGCCCCAGCATTTT.